The T cell receptor beta chain described here comes from a study of cytomegalovirus exposure and HLA in healthy donors. Turning to the study itself: Early released data comprised tens of millions of unique TCRs from HLA-typed donors.

V was pared by 4 bases and J by 7 bases, with 4 bases of the junction left unmatched. The CDR3 is made up of 14 amino acids. Germline V gene data show CDR1 as MNHNY and CDR2 as SVGAGI (reference sequence). Amplification used 60 Vbeta primers and 13 Jbeta primers. The data were produced by immunoSEQ multiplex PCR, yet TCRdb's version contains in-frame clones alone and is incomplete. The top ten clones hold roughly 1.4% of a sample with over 150,000 clones, around 68% of them seen once. Regarding the study as a whole: Three chains tied to CMV proved CMV antigen-specific in vitro. Reports indicate that TCR beta sequences accurately predicted the HLA-A and HLA-B alleles of most subjects. Later analysis associated a missense DCLRE1C variant with TCR beta V- and J-gene trimming.

This clone has a handful of counts. Its matching antigen is unknown. The sequence was collected from a man aged 50 or older in good health and CMV-seronegative. Sequencing was done on a sample of PBMCs. The V gene is TRBV6-6, the J gene TRBJ2-3, with TRBD2 identical over 11 bases. Written as DNA, the CDR3 is TGTGCCAGCAGTTTACTAGCGGGGGTTAATACGCAGTATTTT. Protein product: CASSLLAGVNTQYF.